This T cell receptor beta chain derives from a study of blood T cells in healthy people across ages. V was clipped by 0 bases and J by 3 bases, with 12 bases between them. This CDR3 spans 16 amino acids. Germline loops: CDR1 MNHNS, CDR2 SASEGT. It was with a sample-barcoded 5' primer and a J-beta primer mix that a second PCR of roughly 6 to 12 cycles was run. Each CDR3 protein gets one entry after TCRdb re-called the 5' RACE reads with MiXCR. The sample yields under 2,000,000 distinct CDR3 sequences, around half seen once. The gene calls are TRBV6-1 and TRBJ2-1; D possibly corresponds to TRBD2 (6 bases). The receptor's source is a woman aged 40-49 years in good health. The material sequenced was blood. CDR3 protein: CASSEAGGGFYNEQFF. CDR3 coding DNA: TGTGCCAGCAGTGAAGCGGGTGGAGGGTTCTACAATGAGCAGTTCTTC.